This TCR beta chain stems from a study of lung T cells in sarcoidosis with Löfgren's syndrome. Study in general: Analyses focused on Löfgren's syndrome patients. The study, taken as a whole, reports: Paired TRAV12-1/TRBV2 TCRs showed CDR3 homology and preferential pairing. TRAV12-1 and TRBV2 were reportedly most expanded in Löfgren's patients. Multiple Löfgren's syndrome patients reportedly shared TRAV12-1 and TRBV2 CDR3 motifs.

The CDR3 loop spans 16 amino acids. Losses at the gene ends were 5 bases for V and 3 bases for J; bases not matched to a gene: 10. This clonotype came up once. Its matching antigen is unknown. TCRdb recomputed calls from the reads with MiXCR, one row per CDR3 protein. The profile shows more than 50,000 distinct CDR3 sequences, about 20% of them singletons. The sequenced material came from CD4+ T cells from PBMCs. The origin of this receptor is a human donor with sarcoidosis (Löfgren's syndrome or another form), or a control subject (not recorded which). The gene calls are TRBV12-3 or TRBV12-4 and TRBJ2-7; 10 bases agree with TRBD1. This CDR3 is CASSTADRGRFYEQYF. The CDR3 DNA reads TGTGCCAGCAGTACCGCTGACAGGGGGCGATTCTACGAGCAGTACTTC.